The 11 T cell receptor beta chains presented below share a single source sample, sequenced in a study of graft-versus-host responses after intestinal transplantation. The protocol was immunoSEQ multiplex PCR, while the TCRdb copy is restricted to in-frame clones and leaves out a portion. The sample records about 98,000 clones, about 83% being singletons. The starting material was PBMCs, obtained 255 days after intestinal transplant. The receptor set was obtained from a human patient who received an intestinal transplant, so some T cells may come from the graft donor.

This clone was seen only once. The CDR3: CASKGGGLADEQFF. The CDR3 DNA follows: TGTGCCAGCAAAGGGGGGGGCCTAGCCGATGAGCAGTTCTTC. This chain links TRBV5-4 with TRBJ2-1, with D possibly TRBD2 on 7 matching bases. Per germline, CDR1 SGHNT and CDR2 YYREEE (reference sequence). The V end was cut by 6 bases, the J end by 8 bases, with 18 bases between. The CDR3 length is 14 residues. The full variable domain, in which reference TRBV5-4 and TRBJ2-1 provide the parts outside the CDR3, is ETGVTQSPTHLIKTRGQQVTLRCSSQSGHNTVSWYQQALGQGPQFIFQYYREEENGRGNFPPRFSGLQFPNYSSELNVNALELDDSALYLCASKGGGLADEQFFGPGTRLTVL.

Here the CDR3 reads CASSTAPSNQPQHF. CDR3 sequence (DNA): TGTGCCAGCAGTACCGCTCCCAGCAATCAGCCCCAGCATTTT. This rearrangement joins TRBV28 to TRBJ1-5; D is undetermined. There are 14 residues in the CDR3. Germline V gene data show CDR1 as MDHEN and CDR2 as SYDVKM. Deletions cut 5 bases from V and 1 base from J, with 9 bases between.

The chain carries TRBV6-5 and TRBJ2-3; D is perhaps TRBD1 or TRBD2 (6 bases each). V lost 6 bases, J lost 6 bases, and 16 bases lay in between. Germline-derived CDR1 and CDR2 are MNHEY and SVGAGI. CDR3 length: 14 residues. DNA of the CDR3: TGTGCCAGCAGCGCTAGGGGGGTTCGCGATACGCAGTATTTT. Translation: CASSARGVRDTQYF.

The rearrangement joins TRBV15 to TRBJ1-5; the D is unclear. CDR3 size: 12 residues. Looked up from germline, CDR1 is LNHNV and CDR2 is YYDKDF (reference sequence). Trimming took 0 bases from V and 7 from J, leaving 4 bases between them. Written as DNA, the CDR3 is TGTGCCACCAGCAGAGATGGGCAGCCCCAGCATTTT. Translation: CATSRDGQPQHF.

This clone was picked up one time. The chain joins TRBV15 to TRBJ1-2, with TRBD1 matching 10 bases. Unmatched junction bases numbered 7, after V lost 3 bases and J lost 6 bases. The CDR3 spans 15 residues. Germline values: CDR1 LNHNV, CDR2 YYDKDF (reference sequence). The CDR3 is CATSSLGTGDNGYTF. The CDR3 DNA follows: TGTGCCACCAGCAGCCTCGGGACAGGGGACAATGGCTACACCTTC. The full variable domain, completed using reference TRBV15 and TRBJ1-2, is DAMVIQNPRYQVTQFGKPVTLSCSQTLNHNVMYWYQQKSSQAPKLLFHYYDKDFNNEADTPDNFQSRRPNTSFCFLDIRSPGLGDTAMYLCATSSLGTGDNGYTFGSGTRLTVV.

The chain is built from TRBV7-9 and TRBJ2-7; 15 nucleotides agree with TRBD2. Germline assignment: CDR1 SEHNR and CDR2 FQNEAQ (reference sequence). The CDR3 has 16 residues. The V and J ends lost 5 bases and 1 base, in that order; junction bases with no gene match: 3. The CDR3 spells CASSPGLAGGSYEQYF. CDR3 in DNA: TGTGCCAGCAGCCCCGGACTAGCGGGGGGGTCCTACGAGCAGTACTTC.

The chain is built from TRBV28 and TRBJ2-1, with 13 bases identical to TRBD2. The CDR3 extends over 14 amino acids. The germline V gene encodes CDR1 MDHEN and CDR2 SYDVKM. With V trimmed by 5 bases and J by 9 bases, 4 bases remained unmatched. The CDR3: CASSRLAGGREQFF. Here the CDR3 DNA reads TGTGCCAGCAGTAGACTAGCGGGAGGTCGTGAGCAGTTCTTC.

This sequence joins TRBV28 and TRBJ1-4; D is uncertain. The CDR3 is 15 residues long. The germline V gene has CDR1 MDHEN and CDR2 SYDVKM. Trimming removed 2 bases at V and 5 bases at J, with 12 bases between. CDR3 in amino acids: CASSLTEWENEKLFF. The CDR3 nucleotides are TGTGCCAGCAGTTTAACGGAGTGGGAGAATGAAAAACTGTTTTTT.

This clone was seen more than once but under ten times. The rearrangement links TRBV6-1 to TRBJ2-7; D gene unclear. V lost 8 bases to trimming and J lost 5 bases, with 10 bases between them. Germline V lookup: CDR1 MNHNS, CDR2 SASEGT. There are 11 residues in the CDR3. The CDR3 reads CASRKENEQYF. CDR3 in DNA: TGTGCCAGCCGGAAGGAAAACGAGCAGTACTTC.

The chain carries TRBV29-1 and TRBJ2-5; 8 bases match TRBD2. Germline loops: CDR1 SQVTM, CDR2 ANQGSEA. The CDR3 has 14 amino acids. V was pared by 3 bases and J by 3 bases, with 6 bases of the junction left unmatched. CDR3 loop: CSVDVSGAKETQYF. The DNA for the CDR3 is TGCAGCGTTGATGTTAGCGGGGCTAAAGAGACCCAGTACTTC.

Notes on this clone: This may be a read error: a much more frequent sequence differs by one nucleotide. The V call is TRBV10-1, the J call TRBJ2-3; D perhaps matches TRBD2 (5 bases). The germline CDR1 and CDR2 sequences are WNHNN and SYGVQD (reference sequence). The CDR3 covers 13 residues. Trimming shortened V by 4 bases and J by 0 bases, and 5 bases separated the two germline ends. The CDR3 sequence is CASSGTSTDTQYF. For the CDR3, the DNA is TGCGCCAGCAGTGGGACTAGCACAGATACGCAGTATTTT.